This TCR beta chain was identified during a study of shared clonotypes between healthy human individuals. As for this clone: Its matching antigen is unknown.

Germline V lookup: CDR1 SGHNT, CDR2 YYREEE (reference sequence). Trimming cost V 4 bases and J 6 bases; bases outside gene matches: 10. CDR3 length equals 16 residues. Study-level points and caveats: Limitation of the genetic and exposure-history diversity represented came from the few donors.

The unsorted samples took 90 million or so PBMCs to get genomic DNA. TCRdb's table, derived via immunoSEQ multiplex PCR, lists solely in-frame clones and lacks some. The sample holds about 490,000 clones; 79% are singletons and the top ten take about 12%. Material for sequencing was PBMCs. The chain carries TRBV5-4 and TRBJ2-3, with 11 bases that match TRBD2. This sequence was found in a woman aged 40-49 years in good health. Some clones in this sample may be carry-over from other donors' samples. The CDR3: CASSPVAGGPLDTQYF. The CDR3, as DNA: TGTGCCAGCAGCCCAGTAGCGGGAGGGCCATTGGATACGCAGTATTTT.